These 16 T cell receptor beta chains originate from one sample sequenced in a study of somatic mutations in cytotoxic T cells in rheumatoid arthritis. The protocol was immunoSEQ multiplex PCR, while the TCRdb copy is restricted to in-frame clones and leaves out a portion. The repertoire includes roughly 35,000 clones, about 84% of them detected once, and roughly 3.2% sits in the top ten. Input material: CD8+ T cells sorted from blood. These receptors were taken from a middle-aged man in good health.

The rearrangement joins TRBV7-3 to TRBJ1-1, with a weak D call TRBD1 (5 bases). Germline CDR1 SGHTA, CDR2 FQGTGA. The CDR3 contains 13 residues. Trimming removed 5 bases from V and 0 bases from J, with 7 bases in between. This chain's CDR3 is CASSPGMNTEAFF. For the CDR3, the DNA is TGTGCCAGCAGCCCAGGGATGAACACTGAAGCTTTCTTT.

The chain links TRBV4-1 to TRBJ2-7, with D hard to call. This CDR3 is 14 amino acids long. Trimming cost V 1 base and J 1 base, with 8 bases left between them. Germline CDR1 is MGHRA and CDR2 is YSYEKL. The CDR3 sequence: CASSQASQSYEQYF. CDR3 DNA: TGCGCCAGCAGCCAAGCCTCCCAATCCTACGAGCAGTACTTC.

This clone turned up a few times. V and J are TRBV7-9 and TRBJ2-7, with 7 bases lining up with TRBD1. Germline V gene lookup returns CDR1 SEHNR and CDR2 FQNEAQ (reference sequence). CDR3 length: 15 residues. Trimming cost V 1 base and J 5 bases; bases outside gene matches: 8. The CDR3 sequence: CASSLEGAGLHEQYF. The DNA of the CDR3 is TGTGCCAGCAGCTTAGAGGGGGCAGGGCTCCACGAGCAGTACTTC.

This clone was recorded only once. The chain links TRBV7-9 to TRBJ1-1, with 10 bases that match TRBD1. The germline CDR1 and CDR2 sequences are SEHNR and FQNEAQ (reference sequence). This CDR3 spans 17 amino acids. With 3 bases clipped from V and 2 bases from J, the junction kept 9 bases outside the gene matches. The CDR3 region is CASSFGDRGGRNTEAFF. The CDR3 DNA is TGTGCCAGCAGCTTTGGGGACAGGGGAGGGCGCAACACTGAAGCTTTCTTT.

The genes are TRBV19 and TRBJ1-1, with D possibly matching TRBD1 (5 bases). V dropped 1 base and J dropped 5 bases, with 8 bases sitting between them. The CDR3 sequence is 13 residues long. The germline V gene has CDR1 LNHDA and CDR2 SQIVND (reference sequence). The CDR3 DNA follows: TGTGCCAGTAGTATAGGCGGGGGAACTGAAGCTTTCTTT. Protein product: CASSIGGGTEAFF.

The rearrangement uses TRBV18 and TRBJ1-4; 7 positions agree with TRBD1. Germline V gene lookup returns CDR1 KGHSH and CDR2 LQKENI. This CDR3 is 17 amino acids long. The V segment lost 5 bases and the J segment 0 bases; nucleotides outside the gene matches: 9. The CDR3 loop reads CASSITGVRSTNEKLFF. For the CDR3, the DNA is TGTGCCAGCTCAATAACAGGGGTGCGCTCAACTAATGAAAAACTGTTTTTT.

The CDR3 loop is CASSVEGRGAFF. In DNA form, the CDR3 reads TGTGCCAGCAGCGTAGAGGGCCGGGGAGCTTTCTTT. The chain joins TRBV9 to TRBJ1-1; no clear D gene. Trimming cost V 0 bases and J 10 bases, with 10 bases left between them. The length of the CDR3 is 12 residues. Per the germline V gene, CDR1 is SGDLS and CDR2 is YYNGEE.

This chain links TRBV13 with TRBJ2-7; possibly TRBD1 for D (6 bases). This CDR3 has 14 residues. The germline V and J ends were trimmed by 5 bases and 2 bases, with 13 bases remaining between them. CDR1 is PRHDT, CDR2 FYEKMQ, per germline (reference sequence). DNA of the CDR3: TGTGCCAGCAGCAGCACAGGGATTCCCTACGAGCAGTACTTC. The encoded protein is CASSSTGIPYEQYF.

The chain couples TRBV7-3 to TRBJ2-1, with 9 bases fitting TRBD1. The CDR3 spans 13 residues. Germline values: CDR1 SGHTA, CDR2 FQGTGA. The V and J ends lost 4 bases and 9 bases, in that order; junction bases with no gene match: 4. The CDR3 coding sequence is TGTGCCAGCAGCTGGGGACAGGGTCTTGAGCAGTTCTTC. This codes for CASSWGQGLEQFF.

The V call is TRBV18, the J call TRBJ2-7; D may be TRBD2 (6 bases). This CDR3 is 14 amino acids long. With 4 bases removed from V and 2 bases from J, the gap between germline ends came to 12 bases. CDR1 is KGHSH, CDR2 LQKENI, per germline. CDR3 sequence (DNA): TGTGCCAGCTCACGGGGGGACGGACCCTACGAGCAGTACTTC. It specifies CASSRGDGPYEQYF.

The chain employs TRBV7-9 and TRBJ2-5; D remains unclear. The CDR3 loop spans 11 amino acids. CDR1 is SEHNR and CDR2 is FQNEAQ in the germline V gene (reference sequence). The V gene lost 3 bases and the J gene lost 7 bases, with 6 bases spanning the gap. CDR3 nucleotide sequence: TGTGCCAGCAGCTTGGGAATGACCCAGTACTTC. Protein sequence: CASSLGMTQYF.

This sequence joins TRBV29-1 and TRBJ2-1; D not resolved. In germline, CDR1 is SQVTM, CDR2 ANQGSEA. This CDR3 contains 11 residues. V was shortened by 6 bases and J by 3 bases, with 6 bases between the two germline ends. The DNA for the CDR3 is TGCAGCGTCTACAGCTACAATGAGCAGTTCTTC. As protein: CSVYSYNEQFF.

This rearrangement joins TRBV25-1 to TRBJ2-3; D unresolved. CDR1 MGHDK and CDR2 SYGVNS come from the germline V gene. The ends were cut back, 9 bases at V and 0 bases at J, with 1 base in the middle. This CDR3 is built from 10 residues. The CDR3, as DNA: TGTGCCAGTAGCACAGATACGCAGTATTTT. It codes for CASSTDTQYF.

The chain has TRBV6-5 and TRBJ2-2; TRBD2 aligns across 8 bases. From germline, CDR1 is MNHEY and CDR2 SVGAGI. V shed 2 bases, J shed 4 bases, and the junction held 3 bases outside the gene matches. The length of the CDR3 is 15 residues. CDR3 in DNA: TGTGCCAGCAGTTACCGGGAGGGCCTCACCGGGGAGCTGTTTTTT. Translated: CASSYREGLTGELFF.

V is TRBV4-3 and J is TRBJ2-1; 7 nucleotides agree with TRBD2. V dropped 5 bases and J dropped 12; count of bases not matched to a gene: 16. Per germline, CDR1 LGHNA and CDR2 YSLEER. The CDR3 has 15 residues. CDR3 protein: CASSGGTGAGEWQFF. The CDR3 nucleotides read TGCGCCAGCAGCGGGGGGACTGGCGCGGGGGAATGGCAGTTCTTC.

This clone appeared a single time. The CDR3 reads CASSQDFGDNEQFF. CDR3 bases: TGCGCCAGCAGCCAAGATTTCGGGGACAATGAGCAGTTCTTC. The chain is built from TRBV4-3 and TRBJ2-1, with TRBD2 as a possible D gene (5 bases). This CDR3 comprises 14 residues. Germline values: CDR1 LGHNA, CDR2 YSLEER. V lost 0 bases and J lost 5, with 8 bases in between.